A selection of T cell receptor beta chains follows, all from one sample in a study of T-cell reconstitution after alpha-beta-depleted transplantation in children. TCRdb analysed the PCR reads with MiXCR anew, one entry per CDR3 protein. Here the sample spans roughly 300,000 distinct CDR3 sequences, approximately 10% being singletons. The sequenced sample was peripheral blood, obtained 180 days after TCRalphabeta/CD19-depleted stem cell transplant. These receptors were obtained from a male patient aged 2-9 years who had a stem cell transplant for chronic granulomatous disease, so the T cells may come from the graft donor. Each CDR3 is given with its conserved first and last residue. The D gene is left open where the match is weak. Clone size is not always given. Where it is, it says once, few, many or a class for expanded clones.

v_call,d_call,clone_size,j_call,cdr3_aa,cdr3_nt
TRBV3-1,.,many,TRBJ2-5,CASSQVGSQETQYF,TGTGCCAGCAGCCAAGTTGGGAGTCAAGAGACCCAGTACTTC
TRBV19,.,few,TRBJ1-5,CASSVQGSGGNQPQHF,TGTGCCAGTAGTGTTCAGGGGTCCGGAGGGAATCAGCCCCAGCATTTT
TRBV20-1,.,many,TRBJ2-3,CSARDPRGSDTQYF,TGCAGTGCTAGAGATCCGCGCGGTTCAGATACGCAGTATTTT
TRBV5-1,.,many,TRBJ2-2,CASSLGPGTGELFF,TGCGCCAGCAGCTTAGGGCCGGGGACCGGGGAGCTGTTTTTT
TRBV15,.,many,TRBJ2-7,CATRGAGKPYEQYF,TGTGCCACCAGGGGGGCGGGGAAGCCCTACGAGCAGTACTTC
TRBV30,.,few,TRBJ2-7,CAWSVHFATEQYF,TGTGCCTGGAGTGTACACTTTGCGACCGAGCAGTACTTC
TRBV12-3/TRBV12-4,.,few,TRBJ2-3,CASTRSRTSDTQYF,TGTGCCAGCACCCGTAGTAGGACCTCGGATACGCAGTATTTT
TRBV5-1,.,many,TRBJ1-1,CASSNGGANTEAFF,TGCGCCAGCAGTAACGGTGGGGCAAACACTGAAGCTTTCTTT
TRBV5-1,.,.,TRBJ2-1,CASNSLPGYNEQFF,TGCGCCAGCAACTCCCTTCCTGGCTACAATGAGCAGTTCTTC
TRBV18,.,.,TRBJ2-2,CASSPSRGTNTGELFF,TGTGCCAGCTCACCGTCTCGAGGGACGAACACCGGGGAGCTGTTTTTT
TRBV20-1,TRBD2,many,TRBJ2-3,CSANGGLAGGTDTQYF,TGCAGTGCTAACGGGGGCCTAGCGGGGGGAACAGATACGCAGTATTTT
TRBV27,.,many,TRBJ2-2,CASKTLVGKLFF,TGTGCCAGCAAAACTTTGGTCGGGAAGCTGTTTTTT
TRBV4-3,TRBD2,many,TRBJ2-7,CASSQEERGFYEQYF,TGCGCCAGCAGCCAAGAGGAGCGGGGATTTTACGAGCAGTACTTC
TRBV12-3/TRBV12-4,TRBD2,.,TRBJ2-1,CASTQPSGSNNEQFF,TGTGCCAGCACCCAACCTAGCGGATCGAACAATGAGCAGTTCTTC
TRBV20-1,TRBD2,many,TRBJ2-1,CSARENGLAGYSSYNEQFF,TGCAGTGCTAGAGAGAACGGACTAGCGGGGTACAGCTCCTACAATGAGCAGTTCTTC
TRBV12-3/TRBV12-4,.,many,TRBJ1-3,CASSLFDRSGNTIYF,TGTGCCAGCAGTTTATTTGACAGGTCTGGAAACACCATATATTTT
TRBV20-1,.,many,TRBJ1-5,CSARDHGSNQPQHF,TGCAGTGCTAGAGATCATGGGAGCAATCAGCCCCAGCATTTT
TRBV11-2,TRBD1,many,TRBJ2-5,CASSFGRGRGNQETQYF,TGTGCCAGCAGCTTCGGACGGGGCAGGGGGAATCAAGAGACCCAGTACTTC
TRBV20-1,TRBD2,many,TRBJ2-3,CSAKPPPSGVVDTQYF,TGCAGTGCTAAGCCCCCACCTAGCGGGGTCGTGGATACGCAGTATTTT
TRBV6-2/TRBV6-3,TRBD2,.,TRBJ2-1,CASSYYLLPLVIAGAGYNEQFF,TGTGCCAGCAGTTACTACCTACTCCCCCTCGTCATAGCGGGAGCGGGCTACAATGAGCAGTTCTTC
TRBV9,TRBD2,many,TRBJ2-7,CASSAFGTSSYEQYF,TGTGCCAGCAGCGCTTTTGGGACTAGTAGCTACGAGCAGTACTTC
TRBV25-1,TRBD2,many,TRBJ2-7,CASSEPGLAGYEQYF,TGTGCCAGCAGTGAACCGGGACTAGCGGGTTACGAGCAGTACTTC
TRBV12-3/TRBV12-4,.,many,TRBJ1-5,CASRSTTALISPQHF,TGTGCCAGCAGGTCCACGACAGCCCTAATCAGCCCCCAGCATTTT
TRBV7-9,.,many,TRBJ2-3,CASSVPTGSSTDTQYF,TGTGCCAGCAGCGTCCCGACGGGTTCTAGCACAGATACGCAGTATTTT
TRBV20-1,TRBD1,many,TRBJ2-7,CSARPIGQGYDEQYF,TGCAGTGCTAGACCTATAGGACAGGGGTACGACGAGCAGTACTTC
TRBV19,TRBD1,.,TRBJ1-5,CASSTGGQPQHF,TGTGCCAGTAGTACAGGGGGTCAGCCCCAGCATTTT
TRBV6-5,.,many,TRBJ2-1,CASSYSRARSDEQFF,TGTGCCAGCAGTTACAGCCGGGCGCGCAGCGATGAGCAGTTCTTC
TRBV4-3,.,many,TRBJ2-7,CASSQGGQSTYEQYF,TGCGCCAGCAGCCAAGGCGGTCAGAGCACCTACGAGCAGTACTTC
TRBV6-1,TRBD1,.,TRBJ2-7,CASNRGREQYF,TGTGCCAGCAACAGGGGGCGCGAGCAGTACTTC
TRBV11-2,.,many,TRBJ2-5,CASSLGSNQETQYF,TGTGCCAGCAGCTTAGGGAGCAACCAAGAGACCCAGTACTTC
TRBV5-1,.,.,TRBJ2-7,CASSLVSGSLYEQYF,TGCGCCAGCAGCTTGGTATCAGGGAGTCTCTACGAGCAGTACTTC